This T cell receptor (beta chain) was observed in a study of T cells in Graves' hyperthyroidism and ophthalmopathy (dated 2019 in TCRdb). Turning to the overall study: Peripheral blood was sampled at the time of initial diagnosis, prior to any treatment. The paper describes TCR Vbeta CDR3 sequencing of 135 peripheral blood samples, made up of roughly 45 ophthalmopathy patients, roughly 72 hyperthyroidism patients and some 17 progressor patients. The study also compared thyroid tissue and blood T-cell repertoires from more than 5 Graves' hyperthyroidism patients. An independent validation cohort of fewer than 20 hyperthyroidism patients and approximately 16 patients who later progressed to ophthalmopathy tested prospective prediction of ophthalmopathy. The 100 discovery patients were randomly split 7:3 into training and test sets. Following sampling, methimazole starting at 30 mg daily was given to hyperthyroidism patients, and high-dose intravenous methylprednisolone was given to ophthalmopathy patients. TCR V-J signatures able to tell the groups apart were searched for in a discovery cohort of some 100 patients, of whom over 40 had Graves' ophthalmopathy and about 60 had stable Graves' hyperthyroidism. The full study reports these points: During validation, the model predicted progression to ophthalmopathy a median of about 6.3 months ahead of onset, with around 70% sensitivity and under 85% specificity. Ophthalmopathy was separated from stable hyperthyroidism by a 13 V-J signature model, with 85% to 90% sensitivity and around 81% specificity obtained in cross-validation and 80%/75% obtained in testing. Most expanded thyroid clonotypes (frequency above 0.001) were also found in blood, which suggests that blood repertoires may mirror thyroid immune responses. No statistical method was used to set the sample size in advance, and investigators knew the group allocation.

The TCR beta CDR3 regions were amplified from RNA transcripts. The TCR CDR3 was subjected to a first round of RT-PCR using the HTBI primer set and the Qiagen OneStep RT-PCR kit. The libraries were constructed in a second round of multiplex PCR and then size-selected and purified. Paired-end sequencing of the libraries was performed with 100 bp reads on an Illumina HiSeq2000. The study's own analysis went as follows. SOAPnuke was used to process the raw data, removing reads that contained adapters or uncalled bases, had a mean Phred below 15, or lacked an exact match to the constant primer or identifier. High-quality paired reads were merged using COPE v1.2.5, and each unique nucleotide sequence was defined as a clonotype. MiTCR v1.1 was used to align the clonotypes against IMGT TRBV, TRBD and TRBJ reference segments. Only V-J combinations with frequency above 0.0001, covering 98% to 99.2% of repertoires, were analysed. The TCS score was defined as the ratio of F50 (clonal expansion) to E x V (chaos), calculated using BLOSUM62-based TCRdist between CDR3 peptides within each V-J. Welch's t-statistics and random forest reduced 500 to 550 V-J features to 10 to 15, which were used in a naive Bayes classifier (R e1071). In-frame beta chains were kept once TCRdb had trimmed the public reads at Q25 with fastp and called clones with MiXCR. Under each unique CDR3 protein, matching rows form one entry showing the most common genes and DNA. It is TCRdb's table, rather than the study itself, that gives the V and J calls and clone size. A total of fewer than 550,000 distinct CDR3 sequences appear in this sample, approximately 25% of them only once. The leading ten clones occupy around 10% of the sample.

This clonotype was detected only a few times. Which antigen it targets is not known. No base quality values were provided; no much bigger clone lies one nucleotide off. In the ophthalmopathy patients, disease was moderately to severely active, with a Clinical Activity Score of 3 or more, a NOSPECS grade of 4 or more, and a duration of less than 3 months. Any patient with an uncontrolled infection, another autoimmune disease, pregnancy or lactation was excluded. Diagnoses were based on clinical symptoms, serum thyroxine and TRAb, thyroid ultrasound and orbital computed tomography. Ficoll-Paque density gradient centrifugation was used to isolate PBMCs from 9.5 to 10 ml of fresh peripheral blood. Trizol reagent was used to extract total RNA, and RNA quality was then checked on an Agilent 2100 Bioanalyzer. The sequence was obtained from a woman aged 30 to 39 with Graves' ophthalmopathy. The sample taken for sequencing was blood.

Here the CDR3 is given as CSVDSVGIAFF. DNA sequence: TGCAGCGTTGATTCAGTAGGGATTGCTTTCTTT. Rearrangement joined TRBV29-1 to TRBJ1-1; the D gene cannot be resolved reliably. CDR1 SQVTM and CDR2 ANQGSEA were looked up in the germline V gene. The CDR3, cysteine through phenylalanine, is 11 amino acids long. The retained sequence is limited to the CDR3, 33 bases, with the frame set at the first base. Trimming costs V 3 bases and J 11 bases, and their ends lie 13 bases apart. Reference TRBV29-1 and TRBJ1-1 proteins supply the regions before and after the CDR3; the full variable domain is: SAVISQKPSRDICQRGTSLTIQCQVDSQVTMMFWYRQQPGQSLTLIATANQGSEATYESGFVIDKFPISRPNLTFSTLTVSNMSPEDSSIYLCSVDSVGIAFFGQGTRLTVV.